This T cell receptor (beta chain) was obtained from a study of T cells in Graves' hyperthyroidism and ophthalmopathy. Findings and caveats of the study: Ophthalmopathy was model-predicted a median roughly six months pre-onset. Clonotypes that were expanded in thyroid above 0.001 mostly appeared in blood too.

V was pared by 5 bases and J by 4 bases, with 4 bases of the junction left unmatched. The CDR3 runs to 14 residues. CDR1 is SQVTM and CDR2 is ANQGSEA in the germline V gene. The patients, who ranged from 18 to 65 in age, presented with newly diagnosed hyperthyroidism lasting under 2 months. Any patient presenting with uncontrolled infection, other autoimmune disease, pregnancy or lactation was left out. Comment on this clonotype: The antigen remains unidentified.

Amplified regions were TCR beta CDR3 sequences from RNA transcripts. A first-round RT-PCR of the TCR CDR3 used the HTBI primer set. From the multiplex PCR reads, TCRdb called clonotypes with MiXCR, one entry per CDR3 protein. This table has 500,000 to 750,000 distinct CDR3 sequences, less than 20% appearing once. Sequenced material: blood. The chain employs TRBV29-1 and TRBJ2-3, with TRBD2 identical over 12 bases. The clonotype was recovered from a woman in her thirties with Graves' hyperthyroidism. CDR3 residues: CSVSGTSGPDTQYF. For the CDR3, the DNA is TGCAGCGTTTCCGGGACTAGCGGGCCAGATACGCAGTATTTT.